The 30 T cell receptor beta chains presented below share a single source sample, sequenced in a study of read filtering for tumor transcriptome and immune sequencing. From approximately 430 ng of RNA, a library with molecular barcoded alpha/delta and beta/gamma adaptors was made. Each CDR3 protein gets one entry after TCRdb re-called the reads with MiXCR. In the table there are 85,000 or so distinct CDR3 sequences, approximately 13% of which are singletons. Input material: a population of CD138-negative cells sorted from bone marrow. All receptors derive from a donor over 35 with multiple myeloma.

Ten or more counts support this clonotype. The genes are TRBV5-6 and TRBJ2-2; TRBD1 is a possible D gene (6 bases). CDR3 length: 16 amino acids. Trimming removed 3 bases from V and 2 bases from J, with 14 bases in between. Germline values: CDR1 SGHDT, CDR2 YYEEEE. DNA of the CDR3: TGTGCCAGCAGCTGGGGGCCAGGGGTAAACACCGGGGAGCTGTTTTTT. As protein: CASSWGPGVNTGELFF. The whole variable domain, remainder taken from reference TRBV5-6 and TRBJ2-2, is DAGVTQSPTHLIKTRGQQVTLRCSPKSGHDTVSWYQQALGQGPQFIFQYYEEEERQRGNFPDRFSGHQFPNYSSELNVNALLLGDSALYLCASSWGPGVNTGELFFGEGSRLTVL.

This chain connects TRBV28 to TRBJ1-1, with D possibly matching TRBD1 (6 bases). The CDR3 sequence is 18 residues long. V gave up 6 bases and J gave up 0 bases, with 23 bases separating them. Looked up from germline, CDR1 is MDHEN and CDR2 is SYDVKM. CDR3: CASSLIRQGSPMNTEAFF. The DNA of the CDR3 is TGTGCCAGCAGCCTCATCCGGCAGGGGTCCCCCATGAACACTGAAGCTTTCTTT.

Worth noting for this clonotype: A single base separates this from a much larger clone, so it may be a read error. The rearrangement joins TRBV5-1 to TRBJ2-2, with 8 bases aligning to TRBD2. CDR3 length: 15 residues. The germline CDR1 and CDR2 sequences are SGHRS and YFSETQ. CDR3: CASSGSGVNTGEPFF. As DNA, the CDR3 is TGCGCCAGCAGCGGTAGCGGGGTGAACACCGGGGAGCCGTTTTTT.

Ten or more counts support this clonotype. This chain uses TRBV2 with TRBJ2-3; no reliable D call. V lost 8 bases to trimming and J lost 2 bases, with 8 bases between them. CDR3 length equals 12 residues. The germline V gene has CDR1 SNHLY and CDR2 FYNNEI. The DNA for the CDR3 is TGTGCCAGCGGACGGATCACAGATACGCAGTATTTT. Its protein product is CASGRITDTQYF.

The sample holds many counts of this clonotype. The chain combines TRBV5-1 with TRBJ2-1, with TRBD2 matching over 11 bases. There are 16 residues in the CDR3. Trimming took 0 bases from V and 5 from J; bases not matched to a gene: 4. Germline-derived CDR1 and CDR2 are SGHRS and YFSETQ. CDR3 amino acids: CASSLVGLAAHNEQFF. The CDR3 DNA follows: TGCGCCAGCAGCTTGGTGGGACTAGCGGCCCACAATGAGCAGTTCTTC.

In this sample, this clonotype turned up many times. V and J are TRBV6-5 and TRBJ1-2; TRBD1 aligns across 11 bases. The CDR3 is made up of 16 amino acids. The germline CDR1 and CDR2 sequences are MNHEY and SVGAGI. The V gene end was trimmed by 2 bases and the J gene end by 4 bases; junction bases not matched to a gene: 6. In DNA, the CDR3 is TGTGCCAGCAGTTACACCCGGACAGGGGGCAGCTATGGCTACACCTTC. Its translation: CASSYTRTGGSYGYTF.

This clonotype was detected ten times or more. The CDR3 is CASSAGTTGSSTDTQYF. In DNA, the CDR3 is TGCGCCAGCAGCGCCGGGACCACCGGAAGTAGCACAGATACGCAGTATTTT. The chain employs TRBV5-1 and TRBJ2-3, with D possibly being TRBD1 or TRBD2 (5 bases each). From germline, CDR1 is SGHRS and CDR2 YFSETQ. CDR3 length: 17 amino acids. Trimming removed 4 bases from V and 0 bases from J, with 18 bases in between.

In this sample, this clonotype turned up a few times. The CDR3 bases are TGTGCCAGCAGCGCAGTGTGGAGAGAGACCCAGTACTTC. This encodes CASSAVWRETQYF. The chain employs TRBV28 and TRBJ2-5, with no clear D. Germline V lookup: CDR1 MDHEN, CDR2 SYDVKM. CDR3 length: 13 amino acids. V lost 6 bases and J 4 bases, leaving 12 bases between the germline ends.

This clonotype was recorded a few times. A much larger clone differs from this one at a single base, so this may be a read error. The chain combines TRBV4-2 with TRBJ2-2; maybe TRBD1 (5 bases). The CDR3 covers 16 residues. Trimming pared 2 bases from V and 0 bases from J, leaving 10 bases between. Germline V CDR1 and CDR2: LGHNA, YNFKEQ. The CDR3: CASSQLTDPNTGELFF. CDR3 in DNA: TGTGCCAGCAGCCAACTGACAGACCCGAACACCGGGGAGCTGTTTTTT.

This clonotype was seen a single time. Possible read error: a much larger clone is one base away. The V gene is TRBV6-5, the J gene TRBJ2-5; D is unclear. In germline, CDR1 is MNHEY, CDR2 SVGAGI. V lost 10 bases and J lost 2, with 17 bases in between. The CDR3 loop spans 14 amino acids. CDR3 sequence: CATRMGFGQETQYF. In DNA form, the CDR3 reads TGTGCCACTAGGATGGGGTTTGGGCAAGAGACCCAGTACTTC.

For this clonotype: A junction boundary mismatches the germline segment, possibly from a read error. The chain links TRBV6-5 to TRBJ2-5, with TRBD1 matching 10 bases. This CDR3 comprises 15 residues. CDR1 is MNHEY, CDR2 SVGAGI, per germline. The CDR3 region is CASSYSTGGESTRYF. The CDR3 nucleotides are TGTGCCAGCAGTTACTCGACAGGGGGCGAGTCTACCCGGTACTTC.

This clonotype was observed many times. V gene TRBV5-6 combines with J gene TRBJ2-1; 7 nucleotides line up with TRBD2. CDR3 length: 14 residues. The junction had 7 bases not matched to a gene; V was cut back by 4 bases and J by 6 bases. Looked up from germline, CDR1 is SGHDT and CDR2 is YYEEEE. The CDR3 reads CASSPPGGTNEQFF. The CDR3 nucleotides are TGTGCCAGCAGCCCCCCCGGGGGGACCAATGAGCAGTTCTTC.

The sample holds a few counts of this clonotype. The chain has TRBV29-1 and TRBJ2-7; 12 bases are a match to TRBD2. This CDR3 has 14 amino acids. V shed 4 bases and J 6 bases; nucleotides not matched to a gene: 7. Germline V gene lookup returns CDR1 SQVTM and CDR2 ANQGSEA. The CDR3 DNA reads TGCAGCGTTGTCCAGGAACTAGCGGGAGGCGAGCAGTACTTC. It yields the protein CSVVQELAGGEQYF.

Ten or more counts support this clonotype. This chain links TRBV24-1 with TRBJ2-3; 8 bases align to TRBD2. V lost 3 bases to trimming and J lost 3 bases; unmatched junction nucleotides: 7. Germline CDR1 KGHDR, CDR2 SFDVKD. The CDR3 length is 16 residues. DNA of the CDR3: TGTGCCACCAGTGATGGAGAGCGGGAGATGACAGATACGCAGTATTTT. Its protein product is CATSDGEREMTDTQYF.

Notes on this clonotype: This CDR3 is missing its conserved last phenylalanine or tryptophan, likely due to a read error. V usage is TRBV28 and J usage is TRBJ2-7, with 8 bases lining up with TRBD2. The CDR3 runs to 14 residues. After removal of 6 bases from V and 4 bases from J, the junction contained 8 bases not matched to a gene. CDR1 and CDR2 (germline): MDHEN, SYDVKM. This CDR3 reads CASRATGGSYEQYS. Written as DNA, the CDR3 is TGTGCCAGCAGGGCGACGGGGGGGTCGTACGAGCAGTACTCC.

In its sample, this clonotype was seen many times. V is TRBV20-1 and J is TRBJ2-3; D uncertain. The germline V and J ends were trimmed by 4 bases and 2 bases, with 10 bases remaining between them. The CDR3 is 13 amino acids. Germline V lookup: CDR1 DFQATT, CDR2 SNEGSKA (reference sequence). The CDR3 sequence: CSAISQFTDTQYF. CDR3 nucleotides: TGCAGTGCTATCTCACAGTTCACAGATACGCAGTATTTT.

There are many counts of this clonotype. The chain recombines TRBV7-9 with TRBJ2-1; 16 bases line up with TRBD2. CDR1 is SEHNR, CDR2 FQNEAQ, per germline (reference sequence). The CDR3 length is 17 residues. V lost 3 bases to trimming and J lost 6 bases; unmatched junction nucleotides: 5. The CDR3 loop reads CASSFLGTSGRANEQFF. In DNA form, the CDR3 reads TGTGCCAGCAGCTTCCTTGGGACTAGCGGGAGGGCCAATGAGCAGTTCTTC.

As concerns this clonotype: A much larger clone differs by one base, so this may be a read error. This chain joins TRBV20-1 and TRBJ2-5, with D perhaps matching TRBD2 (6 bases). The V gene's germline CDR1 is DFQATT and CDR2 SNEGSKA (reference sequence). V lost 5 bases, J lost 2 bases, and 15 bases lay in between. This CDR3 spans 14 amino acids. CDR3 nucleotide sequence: TGCAGTGCTGTGACTGGCGGGACTCAAGAGACCCAGTACTTC. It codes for CSAVTGGTQETQYF.

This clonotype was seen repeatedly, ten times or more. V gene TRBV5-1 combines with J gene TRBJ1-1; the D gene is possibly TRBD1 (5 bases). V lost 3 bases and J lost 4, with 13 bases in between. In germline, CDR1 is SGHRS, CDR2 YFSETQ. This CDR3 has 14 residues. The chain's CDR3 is CASSWGSGSTEAFF. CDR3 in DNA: TGCGCCAGCAGCTGGGGGTCGGGAAGCACTGAAGCTTTCTTT.

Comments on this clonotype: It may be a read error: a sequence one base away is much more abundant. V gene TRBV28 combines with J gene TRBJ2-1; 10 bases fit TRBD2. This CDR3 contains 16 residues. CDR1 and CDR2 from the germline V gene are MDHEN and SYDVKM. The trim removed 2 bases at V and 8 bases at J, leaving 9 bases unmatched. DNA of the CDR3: TGTGCCAGCAGTTTACTTGCTAGCGGGAGCGGGGATGAGCAGTTCTTC. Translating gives CASSLLASGSGDEQFF.

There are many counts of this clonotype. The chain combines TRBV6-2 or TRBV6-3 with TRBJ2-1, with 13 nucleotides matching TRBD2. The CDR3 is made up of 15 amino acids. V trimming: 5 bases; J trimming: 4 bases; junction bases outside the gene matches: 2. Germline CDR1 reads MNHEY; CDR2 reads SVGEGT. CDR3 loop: CASSRTSGSYNEQFF. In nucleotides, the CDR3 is TGTGCCAGCAGTCGGACTAGCGGGAGTTACAATGAGCAGTTCTTC.

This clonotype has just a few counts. The CDR3 region has the DNA TGTGCCAGCAGCCAAGAAACCTGCGCCCTGGCCCACACCGGGGAGCTGTTTTTT. Translating it yields CASSQETCALAHTGELFF. V usage is TRBV4-2 and J usage is TRBJ2-2; D is unresolved. Germline values: CDR1 LGHNA, CDR2 YNFKEQ. The CDR3 is 18 amino acids. V was cut by 0 bases and J by 3 bases, with 17 bases left in between.

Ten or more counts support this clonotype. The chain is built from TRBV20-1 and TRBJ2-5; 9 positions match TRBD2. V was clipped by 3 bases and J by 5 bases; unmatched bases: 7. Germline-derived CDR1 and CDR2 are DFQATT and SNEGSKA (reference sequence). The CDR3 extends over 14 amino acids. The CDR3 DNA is TGCAGTGCTAGTTCCGGACTAGCGCTTGAGACCCAGTACTTC. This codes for CSASSGLALETQYF.

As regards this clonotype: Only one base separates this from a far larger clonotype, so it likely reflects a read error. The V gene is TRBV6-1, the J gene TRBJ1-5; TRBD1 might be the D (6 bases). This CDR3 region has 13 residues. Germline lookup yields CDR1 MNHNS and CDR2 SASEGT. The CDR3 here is CASKRGESQSQHF. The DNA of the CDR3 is TGTGCCAGCAAAAGGGGGGAGTCTCAGTCCCAGCATTTT.

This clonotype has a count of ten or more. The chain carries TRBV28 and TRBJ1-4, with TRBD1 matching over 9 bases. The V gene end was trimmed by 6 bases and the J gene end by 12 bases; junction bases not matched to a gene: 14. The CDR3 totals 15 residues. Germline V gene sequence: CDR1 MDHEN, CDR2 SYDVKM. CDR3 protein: CASRFLDRGVPQLFF. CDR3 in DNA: TGTGCCAGCAGGTTTTTGGACAGGGGAGTCCCGCAACTGTTTTTT.

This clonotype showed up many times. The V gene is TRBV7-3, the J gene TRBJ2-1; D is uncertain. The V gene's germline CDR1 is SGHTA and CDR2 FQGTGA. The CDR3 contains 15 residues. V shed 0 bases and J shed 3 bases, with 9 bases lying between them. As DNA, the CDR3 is TGTGCCAGCAGCTTAACTGCTACTATCTACAATGAGCAGTTCTTC. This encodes CASSLTATIYNEQFF.

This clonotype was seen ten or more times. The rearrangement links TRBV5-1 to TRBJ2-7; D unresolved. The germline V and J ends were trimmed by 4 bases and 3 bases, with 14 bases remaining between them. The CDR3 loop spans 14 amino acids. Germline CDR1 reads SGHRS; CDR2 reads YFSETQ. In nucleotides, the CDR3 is TGCGCCAGCAGCAAGGACGGTTACAGCTACGAGCAGTACTTC. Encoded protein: CASSKDGYSYEQYF.

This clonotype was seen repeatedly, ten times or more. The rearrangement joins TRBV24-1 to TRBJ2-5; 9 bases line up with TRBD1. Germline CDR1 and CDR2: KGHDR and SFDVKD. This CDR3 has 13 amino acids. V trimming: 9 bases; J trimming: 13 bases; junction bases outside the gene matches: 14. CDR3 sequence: CATLGQGTWWGYF. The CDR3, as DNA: TGTGCCACCTTAGGACAGGGGACCTGGTGGGGGTACTTC.

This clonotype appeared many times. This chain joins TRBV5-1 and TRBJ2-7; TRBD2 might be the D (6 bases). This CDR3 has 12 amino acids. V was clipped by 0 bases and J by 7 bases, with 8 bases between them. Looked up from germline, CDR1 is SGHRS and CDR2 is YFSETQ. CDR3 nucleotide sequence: TGCGCCAGCAGCTTGGGCGCGGGGGAGCAGTACTTC. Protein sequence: CASSLGAGEQYF.

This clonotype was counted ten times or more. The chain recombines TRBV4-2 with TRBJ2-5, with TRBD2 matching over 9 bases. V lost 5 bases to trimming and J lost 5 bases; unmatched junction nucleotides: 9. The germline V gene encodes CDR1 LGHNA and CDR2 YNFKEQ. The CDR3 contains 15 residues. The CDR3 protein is CASSGGAGGRETQYF. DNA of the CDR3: TGTGCCAGCAGCGGGGGAGCGGGAGGACGGGAGACCCAGTACTTC.